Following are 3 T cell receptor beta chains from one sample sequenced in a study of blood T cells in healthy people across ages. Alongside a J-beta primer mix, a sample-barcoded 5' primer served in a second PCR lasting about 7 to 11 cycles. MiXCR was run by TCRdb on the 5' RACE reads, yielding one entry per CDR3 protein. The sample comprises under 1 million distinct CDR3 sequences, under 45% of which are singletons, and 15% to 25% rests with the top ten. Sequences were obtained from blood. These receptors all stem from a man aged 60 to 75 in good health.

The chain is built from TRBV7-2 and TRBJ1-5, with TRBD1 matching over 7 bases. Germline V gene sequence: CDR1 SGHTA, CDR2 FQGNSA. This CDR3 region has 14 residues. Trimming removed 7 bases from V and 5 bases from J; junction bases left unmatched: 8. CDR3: CASTKDRVDQPQHF. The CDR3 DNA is TGTGCCAGCACCAAAGACAGGGTCGATCAGCCCCAGCATTTT.

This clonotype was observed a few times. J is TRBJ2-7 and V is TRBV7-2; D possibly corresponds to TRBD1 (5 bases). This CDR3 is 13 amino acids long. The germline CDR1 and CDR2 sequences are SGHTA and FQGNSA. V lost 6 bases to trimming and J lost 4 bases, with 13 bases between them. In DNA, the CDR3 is TGTGCCAGCAGTAGACCCCAGGGATACGAGCAGTACTTC. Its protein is CASSRPQGYEQYF.

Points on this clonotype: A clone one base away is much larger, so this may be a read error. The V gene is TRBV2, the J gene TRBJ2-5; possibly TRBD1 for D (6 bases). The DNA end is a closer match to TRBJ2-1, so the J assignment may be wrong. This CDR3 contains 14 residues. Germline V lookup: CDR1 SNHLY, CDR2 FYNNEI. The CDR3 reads CASSEGTRKETQFF. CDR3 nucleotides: TGTGCCAGCAGTGAGGGGACACGTAAAGAGACCCAGTTCTTC.